The clone carrying this TCR beta chain was counted a few times. Its specificity is unknown. The sample belongs to a study of response to subunit inactivated influenza vaccine. Regarding the study as a whole: It was suggested by the authors that few new T cells are recruited by each seasonal influenza vaccination.

CDR1 and CDR2 from the germline V gene are GTSNPN and SVGIG (reference sequence). The J segment lost 7 bases and the V segment lost 4 bases, leaving 11 bases of the junction unmatched. The CDR3 spans 14 residues. TCRdb redid the calling of the RT-PCR reads with MiXCR, one entry per CDR3 protein. This table has some 500,000 distinct CDR3 sequences, about 25% appearing once. V and J are TRBV30 and TRBJ2-7; TRBD2 aligns across 9 bases. The source material was CD4+ T cells sorted from PBMCs, sampled more than 4 days after vaccination. This TCR was sampled from a man aged 45-65 years who received an inactivated influenza vaccine. The CDR3 DNA reads TGTGCCTGGACCGGGACTAGCCATTTGGGGGAGCAGTACTTC. Translation gives CAWTGTSHLGEQYF.